This T cell receptor (beta chain) was observed in a study of blood T cell repertoires in COVID-19. Overall study: Acute and convalescent COVID-19 samples came from the United States, Italy and Spain. T cells, B-cell-depleted T cells, or PBMCs provided the cDNA or gDNA that served as material.

The V and J ends lost 1 base and 12 bases respectively, with 16 bases between them. Germline V gene lookup returns CDR1 LGHDT and CDR2 YNNKEL (reference sequence). The CDR3 has 14 amino acids. How the authors handled the data: How many nucleated cells were present was estimated from reference gene primer amplification. Using immunoSEQ multiplex PCR, the repertoire was profiled, and TCRdb retains in-frame clones only, with some absent. V, J and clone size reflect that table, while D and trimming were determined from the DNA. In the table there are over 400,000 clones, 86% of which are singletons. Input material: peripheral blood. The source of this sequence is a woman in her 30s with active or convalescent COVID-19. The chain has TRBV3-1 (or the pseudogene TRBV3-2) and TRBJ2-1; TRBD2 might be the D (6 bases). As DNA, the CDR3 is TGTGCCAGCAGCCAAGCGGGGGTCCCTTTAAGGCAGTTCTTC. It yields the protein CASSQAGVPLRQFF.